These T cell receptor beta chains were read from a single sample in a study of CD8+ T cells in alopecia areata. The data were produced by immunoSEQ multiplex PCR, yet TCRdb's version contains in-frame clones alone and is incomplete. The repertoire has 200,000 to 250,000 clones, approximately 40% of them found once; the top ten carry approximately 2.4%. This specimen was CD4+ T cells sorted from blood, taken around week 37, from a patient treated with tofacitinib. The receptors were sampled from a human donor with alopecia areata. The CDR3 runs from the conserved cysteine through the conserved F or W. Each record gives: D gene, J gene, V gene, CDR3 protein. The D gene is left open where the match is weak.

D gene: -; J gene: TRBJ1-2; V gene: TRBV7-2; CDR3 protein: CASSLGGGQGDGYTF
D gene: -; J gene: TRBJ1-2; V gene: TRBV29-1; CDR3 protein: CSVFVLGRAPNGYTF
D gene: -; J gene: TRBJ2-7; V gene: TRBV5-6; CDR3 protein: CASSPGQGRVAEQYF
D gene: TRBD2; J gene: TRBJ2-1; V gene: TRBV29-1; CDR3 protein: CSVGGSGYNEQFF
D gene: -; J gene: TRBJ2-3; V gene: TRBV30; CDR3 protein: CAWSVRSGLETQYF
D gene: -; J gene: TRBJ1-1; V gene: TRBV10-1; CDR3 protein: CASRLDRNTEAFF
D gene: -; J gene: TRBJ2-2; V gene: TRBV4-1; CDR3 protein: CASSRKGGGTGELFF
D gene: -; J gene: TRBJ1-1; V gene: TRBV18; CDR3 protein: CASSPRDINNAEAFF
D gene: -; J gene: TRBJ2-7; V gene: TRBV6-6; CDR3 protein: CASSYSPGRQNYEQYF
D gene: -; J gene: TRBJ1-4; V gene: TRBV19; CDR3 protein: CASSTQLQKLFF
D gene: TRBD1; J gene: TRBJ1-2; V gene: TRBV10-3; CDR3 protein: CAIRGQGGYGYTF